These 15 T cell receptor beta chains were all obtained from the same sample, sequenced in a study of molecular identifiers for immune sequencing clone quantification. TCRdb processed the PCR reads anew with MiXCR; each CDR3 protein has one entry. The data show approximately 97,000 distinct CDR3 sequences, with 35% seen just once and 9.7% held by the top ten. The source material was naive CD8+ T cells from blood, with Jurkat cell RNA spiked in. Subset: FACS-sorted CD8+CD4-CCR7+CD45RA+ naive T cells. The receptors were gathered from a human donor in good health. Some libraries in this study had Jurkat cell RNA spiked in.

At least ten counts were recorded for this clonotype. This chain uses TRBV3-1 with TRBJ2-5; D remains unclear. In germline, CDR1 is LGHDT, CDR2 YNNKEL (reference sequence). The CDR3 runs 12 residues. The germline V and J ends were trimmed by 7 bases and 2 bases, with 8 bases remaining between them. The CDR3 loop reads CASMGLQETQYF. The CDR3 DNA sequence: TGTGCCAGCATGGGGTTGCAAGAGACCCAGTACTTC.

This clonotype appeared once. With a much larger clone just one base away, this may be a read error. The rearrangement links TRBV11-2 to TRBJ1-1; D call uncertain. The CDR3 consists of 11 residues. Germline V gene sequence: CDR1 SGHAT, CDR2 FQNNGV. Trimming shortened V by 6 bases and J by 1 base, and 3 bases separated the two germline ends. The DNA of the CDR3 is TGTGCCAGCAGATCGAACACTGAAGCTTTCTTT. As protein: CASRSNTEAFF.

Comment on this clonotype: One end of the junction is discordant with germline, which a read error may explain. V and J are TRBV7-9 and TRBJ1-5; D perhaps matches TRBD1 (6 bases). The germline V gene encodes CDR1 SEHNR and CDR2 FQNEAQ (reference sequence). The CDR3 sequence is 17 residues long. The CDR3 DNA reads as TGTGTCAGCAGCTTAGCGGGACACGGGGAGAACAATCTGCCCCAGCATTTT. Protein product: CVSSLAGHGENNLPQHF.

V gene TRBV11-2 combines with J gene TRBJ2-1, with 10 nucleotides matching TRBD1. The CDR3 is made up of 14 amino acids. The germline V gene encodes CDR1 SGHAT and CDR2 FQNNGV. The V and J ends lost 6 bases and 5 bases, in that order; junction bases with no gene match: 4. The CDR3 region is CASRGQGKHNEQFF. DNA of the CDR3: TGTGCCAGCAGGGGACAGGGGAAGCACAATGAGCAGTTCTTC.

As concerns this clonotype: Just one base apart from a much larger clone, this may be a read error. The V gene is TRBV28, the J gene TRBJ2-7; TRBD1 agrees at 9 bases. The J call may not be correct, given that the DNA end is closer to TRBJ2-1. Germline assignment: CDR1 MDHEN and CDR2 SYDVKM. CDR3 length: 14 amino acids. CDR3 in amino acids: CASSPTGGTYEQFF. Written as DNA, the CDR3 is TGTGCCAGCAGCCCGACAGGGGGTACCTACGAGCAGTTCTTC.

The V call is TRBV4-1, the J call TRBJ2-5, with D uncertain. The germline gives CDR1 MGHRA, CDR2 YSYEKL. This CDR3 region has 14 residues. With 1 base removed from V and 5 bases from J, the gap between germline ends came to 11 bases. Here the CDR3 DNA reads TGCGCCAGCAGCCAAGTGCGGAATGGGGAGACCCAGTACTTC. Amino acid sequence: CASSQVRNGETQYF.

This clonotype occurred many times. CDR3: CASSFSYADTQYF. CDR3 DNA sequence: TGTGCCAGCAGTTTTTCATATGCAGATACGCAGTATTTT. The V gene is TRBV28, the J gene TRBJ2-3; D not certain. V gave up 3 bases and J gave up 4 bases, with 8 bases separating them. This CDR3 is built from 13 residues. Germline CDR1 MDHEN, CDR2 SYDVKM.

This clonotype was observed at least ten times. The chain joins TRBV6-6 to TRBJ2-7; 7 bases map to TRBD1. V shed 7 bases, J shed 2 bases, and the junction held 2 bases outside the gene matches. The CDR3 is made up of 12 amino acids. Germline V CDR1 and CDR2: MNHNY, SVGAGI (reference sequence). This chain's CDR3 is CASMTGTYEQYF. DNA for the CDR3: TGTGCCAGCATGACAGGGACCTACGAGCAGTACTTC.

Concerning this clonotype: A much larger clone differs from this one at a single base, so this may be a read error. The chain combines TRBV7-9 with TRBJ2-6; D is perhaps TRBD1 (5 bases). The CDR3 totals 16 residues. Germline CDR1 is SEHNR and CDR2 is FQNEAQ (reference sequence). For the CDR3, the DNA is TGTGCCAGCAGCTTAAGTGGACACAATGGGGTCAACGTCCTGACTTTC. Protein: CASSLSGHNGVNVLTF.

The chain is built from TRBV19 and TRBJ2-7; TRBD2 is a possible D gene (7 bases). Germline assignment: CDR1 LNHDA and CDR2 SQIVND (reference sequence). The germline V and J ends were trimmed by 0 bases and 7 bases, with 13 bases remaining between them. This CDR3 spans 14 amino acids. Written as DNA, the CDR3 is TGTGCCAGTAGTATAGACGCGGGGGCAGGAGAGCAGTACTTC. Translated, it gives CASSIDAGAGEQYF.

This clonotype was recorded at least ten times. This rearrangement joins TRBV24-1 to TRBJ2-5, with TRBD1 as a possible D gene (5 bases). The germline V and J ends were trimmed by 1 base and 4 bases, with 6 bases remaining between them. The CDR3 runs to 13 residues. Germline V gene data show CDR1 as KGHDR and CDR2 as SFDVKD. The CDR3 region has the DNA TGTGCCACCAGTGATTTAGGGGCAGAGACCCAGTACTTC. This codes for CATSDLGAETQYF.

This clonotype was recorded a few times. This chain links TRBV9 with TRBJ2-3; TRBD2 matches at 10 bases. Germline V gene data show CDR1 as SGDLS and CDR2 as YYNGEE. Unmatched junction bases numbered 4, after V lost 6 bases and J lost 3 bases. The CDR3 is made up of 14 amino acids. As DNA, the CDR3 is TGTGCCAGCACTAGCGGGAGAGAGACAGATACGCAGTATTTT. Its translation: CASTSGRETDTQYF.

V is TRBV12-5 and J is TRBJ1-2, with 8 bases identical to TRBD1. CDR1 and CDR2 from the germline V gene are LGHNT and FRNRAP. The CDR3 runs 17 residues. Losses at the gene ends were 5 bases for V and 4 bases for J; bases not matched to a gene: 15. Here the CDR3 reads CASGLGQDWRTVYGYTF. The CDR3 DNA is TGTGCTAGTGGTCTGGGACAGGATTGGCGAACTGTCTATGGCTACACCTTC.

The chain combines TRBV28 with TRBJ2-2; no definite D call. This CDR3 region has 17 residues. V was shortened by 4 bases and J by 6 bases, with 21 bases between the two germline ends. Germline V gene data show CDR1 as MDHEN and CDR2 as SYDVKM. In DNA, the CDR3 is TGTGCCAGCAGTTCCCCCTTCGACTGGCTCCCCCCCGGGGAGCTGTTTTTT. It yields the protein CASSSPFDWLPPGELFF.

The rearrangement joins TRBV27 to TRBJ2-7, with D perhaps matching TRBD2 (5 bases). V was pared by 6 bases and J by 7 bases, with 16 bases between. CDR1 is MNHEY, CDR2 SMNVEV, per germline (reference sequence). This CDR3 is 13 amino acids long. This chain's CDR3 is CASRFGMGDEQYF. CDR3 nucleotides: TGTGCCAGCAGATTCGGCATGGGAGATGAGCAGTACTTC.